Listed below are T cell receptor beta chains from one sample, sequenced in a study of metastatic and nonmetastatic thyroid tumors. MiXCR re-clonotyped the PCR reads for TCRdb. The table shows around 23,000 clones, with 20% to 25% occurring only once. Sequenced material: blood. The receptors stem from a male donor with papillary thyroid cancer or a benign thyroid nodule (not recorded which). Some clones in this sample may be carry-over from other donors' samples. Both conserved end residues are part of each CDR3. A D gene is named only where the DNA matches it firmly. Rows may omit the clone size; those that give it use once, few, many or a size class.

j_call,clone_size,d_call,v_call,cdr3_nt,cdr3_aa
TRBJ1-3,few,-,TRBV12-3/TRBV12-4,TGTGCCACCATTCCAGGAGCAGGGGACCCGTTCGGGACCATATATTTT,CATIPGAGDPFGTIYF
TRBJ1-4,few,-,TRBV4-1,TGCGCCAGCAGCCTGGATCTTTTTGGGGGGAAGTGTGAAAAACTGTTTTTT,CASSLDLFGGKCEKLFF
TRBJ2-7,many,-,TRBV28,TGTGCCAGCAGTCCACGGACTCTCACGTCCTCCGAGCAGTACTTC,CASSPRTLTSSEQYF
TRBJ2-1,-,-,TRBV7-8,TGTGCCAGCAGCTTAGTATGGGAGCAGTTCTTC,CASSLVWEQFF
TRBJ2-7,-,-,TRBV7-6,TGTGCCATCTGCTCGATGGTGTCCGAGCAGTACTTC,CAICSMVSEQYF
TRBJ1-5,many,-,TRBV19,TGTGCCAGTGCTTCAGGTAGCAATCAGCCCCAGCATTTT,CASASGSNQPQHF
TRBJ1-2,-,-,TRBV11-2,TGTGCCAGCAGCTTAGGGCCCGATCTCAATGGCTACACCTTC,CASSLGPDLNGYTF
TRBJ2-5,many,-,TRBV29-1,TGCAGCGGACAGGGGAGGGGAGAGACCCAGTACTTC,CSGQGRGETQYF
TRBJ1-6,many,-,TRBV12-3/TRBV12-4,TGTGCCAGCAGTGAGCGTGCGGGCTCCTATAATTCACCCCTCCACTTT,CASSERAGSYNSPLHF
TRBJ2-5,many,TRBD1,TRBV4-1,TGCGCCAGCAGCCAAGTTTTTGGCAGGGGGCCCCGAGAGACCCAGTACTTC,CASSQVFGRGPRETQYF
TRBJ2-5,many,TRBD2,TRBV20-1,TGCAGTGCTTTGACTAGCGGGAGGGCCGGAAGGGCCCAGTACTTC,CSALTSGRAGRAQYF
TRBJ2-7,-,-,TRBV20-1,TGCACTGCTAGGAGCAGAAACTATGAGCAGTACTTC,CTARSRNYEQYF
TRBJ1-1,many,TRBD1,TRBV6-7,TGTGCCAGCAGTTTCCCCCGTGGACAGGGGGTTGAGTTGGACACTGAAGCTTTCTTT,CASSFPRGQGVELDTEAFF
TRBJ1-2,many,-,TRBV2,TGTGCCAGCAGCCAAGAGGGGGGTGGCTACACCTTC,CASSQEGGGYTF
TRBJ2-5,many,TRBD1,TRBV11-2,TGTGCCAGCAGCCGGACAGGGTTAGGCGAGACCCAGTACTTC,CASSRTGLGETQYF
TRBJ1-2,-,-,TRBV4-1,TGCTCCAGCAGCCAGACGGGGGTCTCTGACTATCGCTACACCTTC,CSSSQTGVSDYRYTF